These 15 T cell receptor beta chains share one sample of origin, sequenced in a study of prognosis after radiotherapy for stage I lung cancer (dated by TCRdb to the early 2020s). TCRdb records Illumina HiSeq 3000 as the sequencer. Two rounds of multiplex PCR were used to amplify the TCR beta CDR3 region from genomic DNA. The first PCR round used primers specific to each TRBV and TRBJ gene, and the primer sequences were filed in Chinese patent CN105087789A. Clones were called with MiXCR by TCRdb after fastp trimmed the public reads at Q25, and only in-frame beta chains were retained. When rows share a CDR3 protein, they turn into one entry using the most common DNA and genes. The sample contains about 26,000 distinct CDR3 sequences, approximately 31% of them found a single time. The ten most abundant clones make up roughly 35% of the sample. The sample was PBMCs, taken before or after stereotactic body radiation therapy (not recorded which). All receptors derive from a donor older than 45 with non-small cell lung cancer.

In this sample, this clonotype is medium-sized. J is TRBJ1-1 and V is TRBV4-1; D is undetermined. The germline CDR1 and CDR2 sequences are MGHRA and YSYEKL. The CDR3 consists of 14 residues. V lost 3 bases, J lost 1 base, and 9 bases lay in between. CDR3 amino acids: CASSHDAGNTEAFF. The CDR3 coding sequence is TGCGCCAGCAGCCACGACGCAGGGAACACTGAAGCTTTCTTT.

In this sample, this clonotype turned up many times. V usage is TRBV10-3 and J usage is TRBJ2-3, with D perhaps matching TRBD2 (6 bases). Germline CDR1 and CDR2: ENHRY and SYGVKD. This CDR3 has 15 residues. V lost 0 bases, J lost 4 bases, and 11 bases lay in between. CDR3 nucleotide sequence: TGTGCCATCAGTGAGTCTGGCGGGGAGGCAGATACGCAGTATTTT. It translates to CAISESGGEADTQYF.

The CDR3 DNA reads as TGTGCCAGCAGTTTAACCGGGACAGGGGCCTACGAGCAGTACTTC. It yields the protein CASSLTGTGAYEQYF. The chain carries TRBV27 and TRBJ2-7; 10 bases map to TRBD1. The CDR3 runs 15 residues. With V trimmed by 2 bases and J by 2 bases, 3 bases remained unmatched. The germline gives CDR1 MNHEY, CDR2 SMNVEV (reference sequence).

This clonotype was counted many times. V and J are TRBV6-1 and TRBJ1-1; possibly TRBD1 for D (6 bases). The germline V gene encodes CDR1 MNHNS and CDR2 SASEGT. This CDR3 is built from 15 residues. The V and J ends lost 6 bases and 1 base respectively, with 15 bases between them. The CDR3 sequence is CASRLNRDTNTEAFF. CDR3 DNA: TGTGCCAGCAGACTCAACAGGGATACGAACACTGAAGCTTTCTTT.

Concerning this clonotype: Given a much more abundant clone one base away, this may be a read error. The chain couples TRBV5-6 to TRBJ1-2; no reliable D call. Germline assignment: CDR1 SGHDT and CDR2 YYEEEE. The length of the CDR3 is 12 residues. Trimming cost V 4 bases and J 7 bases, with 11 bases left between them. In DNA form, the CDR3 reads TGTGCCAGCAGCCAGCCCGGGTTTGGCTACACCTTC. Translating gives CASSQPGFGYTF.

This clonotype was seen many times. The chain uses TRBV30 and TRBJ1-6; perhaps TRBD1 as D (5 bases). Germline V gene lookup returns CDR1 GTSNPN and CDR2 SVGIG (reference sequence). Trimming removed 7 bases at V and 10 bases at J, with 17 bases between. The CDR3 is 13 amino acids. CDR3 nucleotide sequence: TGTGCCTCCAGGGCAGGGAGAGGCTCACCCCTCCACTTT. Translation: CASRAGRGSPLHF.

Note on this clonotype: Given a much more abundant clone one base away, this may be a read error. V gene TRBV6-2 or TRBV6-3 combines with J gene TRBJ2-4; 8 bases align to TRBD2. The CDR3 extends over 18 amino acids. Germline CDR1 reads MNHEY; CDR2 reads SVGEGT. V shed 9 bases and J 15 bases; nucleotides not matched to a gene: 31. CDR3 nucleotide sequence: TGTGCCAGAAGTCAGTCAGCGCCCCCATCGAATATTGGACTAGCAAGGTACTTC. Encoded protein: CARSQSAPPSNIGLARYF.

Concerning this clonotype: One end of the junction does not line up with germline, which may come from a read error. CDR3 in amino acids: CANSRSGGRVNIQYF. The CDR3, as DNA: TGTGCCAACAGTCGCTCAGGGGGGCGCGTAAACATTCAGTACTTC. The V call is TRBV6-1, the J call TRBJ2-4; D perhaps matches TRBD1 (7 bases). The CDR3 runs to 15 residues. Germline V CDR1 and CDR2: MNHNS, SASEGT.

The table lists this clonotype with many counts. The junction and the germline gene differ at one end; a read error may be behind it. The rearrangement uses TRBV5-1 and TRBJ2-3; D perhaps matches TRBD2 (5 bases). CDR3 length: 12 amino acids. Germline V gene lookup returns CDR1 SGHRS and CDR2 YFSETQ. CDR3 region: CASSSDEGRPHF. DNA for the CDR3: TGCGCCAGCAGCTCTGACGAGGGCCGCCCGCATTTT.

On this clonotype itself: A far more abundant clone sits one base away, making this likely a read error. The rearrangement links TRBV6-5 to TRBJ2-5; the D gene could be TRBD1 or TRBD2 (5 bases each). CDR3 size: 17 residues. Germline assignment: CDR1 MNHEY and CDR2 SVGAGI. V was pared by 0 bases and J by 5 bases, with 19 bases between. This CDR3 is CASSYSRQQIRTETQYF. The CDR3 nucleotides read TGTGCCAGCAGTTACTCCCGACAGCAAATTAGGACTGAGACCCAGTACTTC.

This clonotype occurred many times. The rearrangement links TRBV20-1 to TRBJ1-2; D possibly corresponds to TRBD1 (6 bases). Germline V CDR1 and CDR2: DFQATT, SNEGSKA (reference sequence). V was shortened by 8 bases and J by 1 base, with 23 bases between the two germline ends. The CDR3 consists of 16 residues. CDR3 in DNA: TGCAGTTCTCGGGGTGATGGGGGCGGAGATAACTATGGCTACACCTTC. It translates to CSSRGDGGGDNYGYTF.

As for this clonotype: A far bigger clonotype differs at one base, so this is likely a read error. V is TRBV30 and J is TRBJ2-5; no reliable D call. Germline V gene data show CDR1 as GTSNPN and CDR2 as SVGIG (reference sequence). V was pared by 0 bases and J by 11 bases, with 22 bases between. This CDR3 spans 15 amino acids. The DNA for the CDR3 is TGTGCCTGGAGTGTTTGGAGCAATAGTGTCAATGAGCAGTACTTC. Protein sequence: CAWSVWSNSVNEQYF.

This clonotype was seen at least ten times. The chain uses TRBV24-1 and TRBJ2-3; D possibly corresponds to TRBD1 (6 bases). CDR3 length: 13 amino acids. CDR1 is KGHDR and CDR2 is SFDVKD in the germline V gene. V was pared by 6 bases and J by 5 bases, with 11 bases between. CDR3 sequence reads: CATSMPGEDTQYF. In DNA form, the CDR3 reads TGTGCCACCAGTATGCCAGGGGAAGATACGCAGTATTTT.

Many counts were recorded for this clonotype. The chain carries TRBV3-1 and TRBJ1-5; unclear D gene. Trimming stripped 0 bases from V and 4 bases from J, with 10 bases between. The CDR3 is 15 residues long. In germline, CDR1 is LGHDT, CDR2 YNNKEL (reference sequence). CDR3 region: CASSQDRAENQPQHF. The CDR3 region has the DNA TGTGCCAGCAGCCAAGATAGGGCGGAAAATCAGCCCCAGCATTTT.

In this sample, this clonotype turned up many times. The chain carries TRBV2 and TRBJ2-5; maybe TRBD1 (5 bases). Germline loops: CDR1 SNHLY, CDR2 FYNNEI. Trimming took off 7 bases at V and 2 bases at J, with 17 bases between the two ends. This CDR3 has 15 amino acids. The chain's CDR3 is CASTQGAQQQETQYF. The DNA for the CDR3 is TGTGCCAGCACCCAAGGGGCTCAACAACAAGAGACCCAGTACTTC.